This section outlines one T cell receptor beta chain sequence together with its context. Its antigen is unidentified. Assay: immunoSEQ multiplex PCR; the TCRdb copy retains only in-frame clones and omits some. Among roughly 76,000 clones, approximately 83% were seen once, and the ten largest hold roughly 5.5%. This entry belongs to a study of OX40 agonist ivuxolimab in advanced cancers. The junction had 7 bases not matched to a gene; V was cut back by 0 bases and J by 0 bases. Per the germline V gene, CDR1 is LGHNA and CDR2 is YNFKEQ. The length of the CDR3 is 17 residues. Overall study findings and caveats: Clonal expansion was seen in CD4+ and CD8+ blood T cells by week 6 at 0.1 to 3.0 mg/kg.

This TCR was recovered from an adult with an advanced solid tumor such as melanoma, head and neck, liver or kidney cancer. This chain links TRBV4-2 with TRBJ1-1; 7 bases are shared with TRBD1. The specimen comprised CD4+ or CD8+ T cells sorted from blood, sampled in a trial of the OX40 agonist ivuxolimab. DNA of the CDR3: TGTGCCAGCAGCCAAGATGGGACAGCCGTACTGAACACTGAAGCTTTCTTT. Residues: CASSQDGTAVLNTEAFF.